This TCR beta chain was documented in a study of shared clonotypes between healthy human individuals (TCRdb year 2020). Context from the whole study: Two women and a few men aged 18 to 49 years were included in the cohort. Per donor, leukapheresis produced somewhere between about 0.85 and 8.9 billion PBMCs. To estimate repertoire size and how much clonotypes are shared between individuals, the study performed deep sequencing of blood TCR repertoires from a few healthy adults. Different laboratories and diverse techniques were used to prepare libraries and sequence TCR repertoires, to increase sequencing depth and limit assay-specific biases. For each donor, CD4 naive and CD4 memory were each given three plates, CD8 naive was given two plates, and CD8 memory was given one plate. Study-level results and caveats: The genetic and exposure-history diversity represented was limited by the small number of donors. Naive subsets generally had larger estimated clonotype richness than memory subsets did. Pairwise subsampling led to the expectation that sequencing depth would affect the degree of clonotype sharing among donors. Sampling was limited to blood, and TCR repertoires in tissue likely differ from TCR repertoires in blood. Compared with non-shared clonotypes, clonotypes shared by all four sorted-subset donors had higher generation probabilities. Even with the large sequencing depth, rarefaction of the sorted-subset datasets indicated that sequencing was incomplete. Sharing across a handful of donors was observed for approximately 5% of naive CD4, about 4% of naive CD8, about 2.5% of memory CD4, and less than 0.45% of memory CD8 clonotypes.

From cysteine to phenylalanine, the CDR3 is 15 amino acids long. Only the CDR3 DNA stays, 45 bases, in frame from base 1. V is pruned by 4 bases and J by 5 bases, leaving 6 bases of the junction without a gene match. CDR1 and CDR2 were assigned from the germline V gene as SGHRS and YFSETQ. The donors were healthy, HIV-negative adults who had no recently reported acute infections or vaccinations. Only Caucasian adults living in Nashville, Tennessee, USA were represented among the donors. CD8 memory samples were composed of magnetically selected CD45RO+ cells combined with CCR7-negative CD45RA+ effector memory (TemRA) cells. Blood was obtained by leukapheresis, after which PBMCs were separated by Ficoll-Histopaque density gradient centrifugation and cryopreserved in liquid nitrogen vapor phase. Purity and quantity of every magnetically sorted T cell population were checked by analytical flow cytometry. Each sorted fraction had its genomic DNA isolated and then quantified by UV absorbance on a Nanodrop 2000c.

Regarding this clone: Its antigen remains undetermined. It has no much larger one-base neighbor in the sample; base qualities were not kept.

TCR CDR3 regions were amplified from genomic DNA by multiplex PCR using the deep immunoSEQ assay. For each cell subset, the extracted genomic DNA was distributed evenly across all wells of several immunoSEQ 96-well plates, and each plate served as one replicate. For sorted subsets, around 200 ng genomic DNA, equal to 30,000 to 35,000 T cell genomes, was loaded into each replicate PCR. Purified libraries were measured with a Qubit 3.0 fluorometer, size-checked on a Bioanalyzer 2100, and measured again with the KAPA Library Quantification kit. Every immunoSEQ 96-well plate was sequenced on a separate single-read 150-cycle Illumina NextSeq 550 flow cell. The study's processing was this. The immunoSEQ output contained only junctional sequences without quality scores, so filtering could not match that applied to full-length reads. Sequences were annotated with PyIR, a Python wrapper for IgBLAST v1.9, using IMGT germline references to assign V/J genes and CDR3. Reads were filtered out if the reads had weak V/J assignments (E-value above 1e-6), no CDR3, stop codons, out-of-frame junctions, or ambiguous translated residues. V3J clonotypes were defined as sequences sharing an identical inferred V gene, J gene, and CDR3 amino acid sequence. The percentage overlap between two repertoires was calculated by dividing the number of shared unique clonotypes by the size of the smaller repertoire. Three approaches were used to assess repertoire richness: RTK rarefaction, the Chao1 estimator, and Recon v2.1 estimates of unobserved clonotypes. OLGA was used to compute generation probabilities for all TCRbeta clonotypes that the gDNA method yielded from a few donors. Entries here come from immuneACCESS through TCRdb and include only in-frame sequences with V and J called. Some clones fail to appear in such tables; in the studies checked, an unresolved V gene covers under half of the shortfall, and the cause of the remainder is unknown. The V and J calls and clone size were taken over from that table, and D and trimming were inferred from the DNA. The sample table records about 380,000 clones; 96% of these occur just once. Together, the top ten hold 0.32% of the sample.

What was sequenced was memory CD8+ T cells sorted from blood. Interpreted using the paper, the cell subset or site label stands for: CD45RO+ cells pooled with CCR7-negative TemRA cells. The receptor comes from a young man in good health. This sequence uses TRBV5-1 and TRBJ1-4; 9 nucleotides in the junction match TRBD1. The CDR3 here reads CASSGTGTGNEKLFF. The DNA sequence is as follows: TGCGCCAGCAGCGGTACCGGGACAGGGAATGAAAAACTGTTTTTT.